The clone carrying this T cell receptor beta chain was observed at least ten times. The antigen is not known. This entry is derived from a study of blood T cells in healthy people across ages. Collection of 7.5 to 10 milliliters of peripheral blood was performed for each donor. Isolation of PBMCs gave at least 7 million cells per sample. A minimum of 5.5 micrograms of total RNA was extracted per sample. With a J-beta primer mix and a sample-barcoded 5' primer, a second PCR ran about 7 to 12 cycles. TCRdb fed the 5' RACE reads into MiXCR, producing one record per CDR3 protein. Here the sample spans hundreds of thousands of distinct CDR3 sequences, roughly 30% being singletons. CDR1 MDHEN and CDR2 SYDVKM come from the germline V gene. Deletions cut 3 bases from V and 7 bases from J, with 16 bases between. There are 16 residues in the CDR3. Study-wide results and limits: TCR beta diversity per million T cells fell roughly linearly with age.

The TCR originated in a woman of 80 years or more in good health. The material sequenced was blood. The rearrangement uses TRBV28 and TRBJ1-6, with TRBD1 as a possible D gene (5 bases). CDR3 residues: CASSLSQGLVNSPLHF. CDR3 nucleotides: TGTGCCAGCAGTTTGTCGCAGGGCTTGGTAAATTCACCCCTCCACTTT. The variable domain in full, completed from reference TRBV28 and TRBJ1-6, reads DVKVTQSSRYLVKRTGEKVFLECVQDMDHENMFWYRQDPGLGLRLIYFSYDVKMKEKGDIPEGYSVSREKKERFSLILESASTNQTSMYLCASSLSQGLVNSPLHFGNGTRLTVT.